The 27 T cell receptor beta chains in this list originate from one sample, sequenced in a study of blood T cell repertoires in COVID-19. TCRdb's copy holds only in-frame clones and misses some; the assay was immunoSEQ multiplex PCR. Among about 480,000 clones listed, approximately 90% were seen once. Sequenced: PBMCs or T cells enriched from blood (not recorded which). The source of these receptors is a woman aged 40 to 50 who had recovered from COVID-19.

The V and J genes are TRBV19 and TRBJ1-2, with TRBD1 as a possible D gene (6 bases). CDR3 size: 16 residues. V lost 9 bases and J 0 bases, leaving 20 bases between the germline ends. CDR1 and CDR2 (germline): LNHDA, SQIVND (reference sequence). CDR3 residues: CASTRKPGTTNYGYTF. In DNA, the CDR3 is TGTGCCAGCACAAGAAAACCCGGGACAACTAACTATGGCTACACCTTC.

V gene TRBV6-6 combines with J gene TRBJ2-7, with D uncertain. V was cut by 7 bases and J by 3 bases, with 19 bases left in between. This CDR3 region has 15 residues. Germline V CDR1 and CDR2: MNHNY, SVGAGI (reference sequence). CDR3 amino acids: CASKRLGEIYYEQYF. In DNA, the CDR3 is TGTGCCAGCAAACGTCTCGGAGAAATTTACTACGAGCAGTACTTC.

This chain links TRBV6-1 with TRBJ2-3; 7 positions match TRBD1. V gave up 4 bases and J gave up 0 bases; unmatched junction bases: 10. In germline, CDR1 is MNHNS, CDR2 SASEGT. The CDR3 consists of 17 residues. The CDR3 coding sequence is TGTGCCAGCAGTGCGGCTGCTAGGGACAGTAGCACAGATACGCAGTATTTT. Amino acid sequence: CASSAAARDSSTDTQYF.

This clone was seen a single time. The chain recombines TRBV7-8 with TRBJ1-1, with D unresolved. Germline values: CDR1 SGHVS, CDR2 FQNEAQ. V gave up 5 bases and J gave up 0 bases, with 16 bases separating them. CDR3 length equals 16 residues. The CDR3 bases are TGTGCCAGCAGCCCAGAGCGGTCCGGCATGAACACTGAAGCTTTCTTT. Its translation: CASSPERSGMNTEAFF.

The chain couples TRBV4-3 to TRBJ1-2; the D is unclear. With 0 bases removed from V and 7 bases from J, the gap between germline ends came to 9 bases. CDR3 length: 13 residues. Germline V lookup: CDR1 LGHNA, CDR2 YSLEER. This CDR3 is CASSQERAGGYTF. The CDR3 DNA reads TGCGCCAGCAGCCAAGAAAGGGCGGGTGGCTACACCTTC.

The V call is TRBV19, the J call TRBJ1-2, with 9 bases fitting TRBD1. Germline assignment: CDR1 LNHDA and CDR2 SQIVND (reference sequence). The CDR3 loop spans 13 amino acids. After removal of 5 bases from V and 4 bases from J, the junction contained 2 bases not matched to a gene. CDR3 DNA sequence: TGTGCCAGTAGTGCGGGACAGGGCTATGGCTACACCTTC. It codes for CASSAGQGYGYTF.

This clone has only a few counts. This rearrangement joins TRBV27 to TRBJ1-2; unclear D gene. The germline CDR1 and CDR2 sequences are MNHEY and SMNVEV (reference sequence). CDR3 length: 14 residues. V lost 5 bases and J lost 4, with 14 bases in between. The CDR3, as DNA: TGTGCCAGCAGTGCACAGCCCGCTACCTATGGCTACACCTTC. This encodes CASSAQPATYGYTF.

The V call is TRBV5-1, the J call TRBJ1-6; D uncertain. V lost 3 bases and J lost 10, with 17 bases in between. The CDR3 extends over 15 amino acids. Germline V lookup: CDR1 SGHRS, CDR2 YFSETQ. CDR3 amino acids: CASSWGASEGSPLHF. In DNA form, the CDR3 reads TGCGCCAGCAGCTGGGGAGCGTCCGAGGGCTCACCCCTCCACTTT. Complete variable domain (other parts from reference TRBV5-1 and TRBJ1-6): KAGVTQTPRYLIKTRGQQVTLSCSPISGHRSVSWYQQTPGQGLQFLFEYFSETQRNKGNFPGRFSGRQFSNSRSEMNVSTLELGDSALYLCASSWGASEGSPLHFGNGTRLTVT.

The chain couples TRBV27 to TRBJ1-5; TRBD1 aligns across 8 bases. V shed 6 bases, J shed 0 bases, and the junction held 4 bases outside the gene matches. The CDR3 consists of 15 residues. CDR1 is MNHEY, CDR2 SMNVEV, per germline (reference sequence). CDR3 DNA: TGTGCCAGCAGACCTGGACAGGGTAGCAATCAGCCCCAGCATTTT. Protein sequence: CASRPGQGSNQPQHF.

The chain couples TRBV5-4 to TRBJ1-1; tentatively, D is TRBD1 (5 bases). Trimming stripped 2 bases from V and 6 bases from J, with 14 bases between. This CDR3 is 14 amino acids long. CDR1 is SGHNT and CDR2 is YYREEE in the germline V gene (reference sequence). CDR3 region: CASSFDSRMAEAFF. In nucleotides, the CDR3 is TGTGCCAGCAGCTTCGACAGTAGGATGGCTGAAGCTTTCTTT.

V gene TRBV6-5 combines with J gene TRBJ1-2, with D uncertain. V was shortened by 6 bases and J by 3 bases, with 8 bases between the two germline ends. Germline V CDR1 and CDR2: MNHEY, SVGAGI. The CDR3 runs 12 residues. The CDR3 DNA reads TGTGCCAGCAGAGCGTACGACTATGGCTACACCTTC. Translated: CASRAYDYGYTF.

J is TRBJ1-1 and V is TRBV9; the D gene is possibly TRBD1 (6 bases). Trimming pared 4 bases from V and 4 bases from J, leaving 11 bases between. In germline, CDR1 is SGDLS, CDR2 YYNGEE. This CDR3 spans 13 amino acids. CDR3 in DNA: TGTGCCAGCAGCAAACAGGGCAGCACTGAAGCTTTCTTT. This codes for CASSKQGSTEAFF. Together with reference TRBV9 and TRBJ1-1, the CDR3 gives the full variable domain: DSGVTQTPKHLITATGQRVTLRCSPRSGDLSVYWYQQSLDQGLQFLIQYYNGEERAKGNILERFSAQQFPDLHSELNLSSLELGDSALYFCASSKQGSTEAFFGQGTRLTVV.

This clone was recorded only once. The chain joins TRBV5-1 to TRBJ1-3; D possibly corresponds to TRBD1 (6 bases). The V and J ends lost 4 bases and 2 bases respectively, with 13 bases between them. This CDR3 contains 15 residues. The germline CDR1 and CDR2 sequences are SGHRS and YFSETQ. CDR3 in DNA: TGCGCCAGCAGCCCCGGCCAGGGGCCTGGAAACACCATATATTTT. It is translated as CASSPGQGPGNTIYF.

This chain links TRBV7-8 with TRBJ2-3, with TRBD2 identical over 10 bases. Unmatched junction bases numbered 6, after V lost 4 bases and J lost 2 bases. The CDR3 has 16 residues. Germline CDR1 reads SGHVS; CDR2 reads FQNEAQ. Here the CDR3 reads CASSSKAGGNTDTQYF. The CDR3 DNA sequence: TGTGCCAGCAGCTCCAAAGCGGGAGGGAACACAGATACGCAGTATTTT.

The rearrangement joins TRBV6-1 to TRBJ1-2, with 7 positions matching TRBD1. The germline CDR1 and CDR2 sequences are MNHNS and SASEGT. The CDR3 runs to 15 residues. Losses at the gene ends were 2 bases for V and 4 bases for J; bases not matched to a gene: 7. In DNA, the CDR3 is TGTGCCAGCAGTGAAAAGGGACAGTTGCTCTATGGCTACACCTTC. It yields the protein CASSEKGQLLYGYTF.

V is TRBV10-1 and J is TRBJ2-1; 14 bases line up with TRBD2. This CDR3 is built from 17 residues. Germline loops: CDR1 WNHNN, CDR2 SYGVQD (reference sequence). Trimming took 0 bases from V and 10 from J; bases not matched to a gene: 8. Here the CDR3 DNA reads TGCGCCAGCAGTGAGTCCACGGGGACTAGCGGGAGAATCGAGCAGTTCTTC. It translates to CASSESTGTSGRIEQFF.

V is TRBV13 and J is TRBJ2-7; 8 nucleotides line up with TRBD2. CDR1 is PRHDT and CDR2 is FYEKMQ in the germline V gene (reference sequence). V gave up 2 bases and J gave up 3 bases; unmatched junction bases: 6. CDR3 length: 15 residues. The chain's CDR3 is CASSLSEAGGYEQYF. The DNA for the CDR3 is TGTGCCAGCAGCTTATCAGAGGCGGGAGGCTACGAGCAGTACTTC.

Comments on this clone: At one boundary the junction diverges from the germline segment, which might be a read error. Other DNA sequences from this sample encode an identical CDR3 as well. The chain joins TRBV7-8 to TRBJ1-5; TRBD1 is a possible D gene (5 bases). The CDR3 totals 15 residues. Germline V gene lookup returns CDR1 SGHVS and CDR2 FQNEAQ. As DNA, the CDR3 is TGTGCCAGTAGCTTATTATCCCAGGGCGATCAGCCCCAGCATTTT. This sequence encodes CASSLLSQGDQPQHF.

This chain connects TRBV7-2 to TRBJ2-7, with D unclear. Trimming stripped 0 bases from V and 4 bases from J, with 7 bases between. Per the germline V gene, CDR1 is SGHTA and CDR2 is FQGNSA. CDR3 length: 13 amino acids. CDR3 DNA: TGTGCCAGCAGCTTAGCGATGAGGTACGAGCAGTACTTC. Protein sequence: CASSLAMRYEQYF.

The chain is built from TRBV5-4 and TRBJ2-1, with 9 bases fitting TRBD2. The germline gives CDR1 SGHNT, CDR2 YYREEE (reference sequence). J was trimmed by 7 bases and V by 1 base; bases with no gene match: 6. This CDR3 has 15 amino acids. The CDR3 loop is CASSLRLAGNNEQFF. CDR3 DNA: TGTGCCAGCAGCTTGCGTCTAGCGGGAAATAATGAGCAGTTCTTC.

This clone came up a few times. V and J are TRBV5-6 and TRBJ1-3, with TRBD1 matching 8 bases. This CDR3 spans 13 amino acids. J gave up 5 bases and V 3 bases, and 1 base lay outside the gene matches. Per the germline V gene, CDR1 is SGHDT and CDR2 is YYEEEE. In DNA, the CDR3 is TGTGCCAGCAGCTGGGACAGGAGAAACACCATATATTTT. It encodes CASSWDRRNTIYF. Filled out from reference TRBV5-6 and TRBJ1-3, the complete variable domain reads DAGVTQSPTHLIKTRGQQVTLRCSPKSGHDTVSWYQQALGQGPQFIFQYYEEEERQRGNFPDRFSGHQFPNYSSELNVNALLLGDSALYLCASSWDRRNTIYFGEGSWLTVV.

This CDR3 is CASRLQGASGYTF. CDR3 nucleotides: TGTGCCAGCAGACTACAGGGGGCCAGCGGCTACACCTTC. The chain employs TRBV14 and TRBJ1-2; 9 bases match TRBD1. CDR3 length equals 13 residues. The germline CDR1 and CDR2 sequences are SGHDN and FVKESK. With V trimmed by 6 bases and J by 8 bases, 7 bases remained unmatched.

This chain connects TRBV10-3 to TRBJ2-7; TRBD2 matches at 7 bases. The germline CDR1 and CDR2 sequences are ENHRY and SYGVKD. V lost 2 bases to trimming and J lost 4 bases; unmatched junction nucleotides: 2. CDR3 length: 13 amino acids. CDR3 in DNA: TGTGCCATCAGTGAGACGGGAGGTTACGAGCAGTACTTC. As protein: CAISETGGYEQYF.

This clone has only a few counts. The chain recombines TRBV25-1 with TRBJ2-7; 11 bases agree with TRBD1. After removal of 1 base from V and 10 bases from J, the junction contained 9 bases not matched to a gene. Germline CDR1 MGHDK, CDR2 SYGVNS. The CDR3 length is 15 residues. In DNA, the CDR3 is TGTGCCAGCAGTGAATCGGGTGGGACAGGGGGAGAACAGTACTTC. Translated: CASSESGGTGGEQYF.

The chain employs TRBV7-9 and TRBJ1-1; TRBD1 matches at 9 bases. The CDR3 is made up of 15 amino acids. Germline trimming cut 5 bases from V and 2 bases from J; bases unmatched to any gene: 6. The germline gives CDR1 SEHNR, CDR2 FQNEAQ (reference sequence). This CDR3 is CASSEQGAINTEAFF. The CDR3 DNA is TGTGCCAGCAGCGAACAGGGGGCGATTAACACTGAAGCTTTCTTT.

This chain connects TRBV11-2 to TRBJ2-2, with 9 bases aligning to TRBD2. Looked up from germline, CDR1 is SGHAT and CDR2 is FQNNGV. The CDR3 has 16 amino acids. V shed 5 bases, J shed 5 bases, and the junction held 9 bases outside the gene matches. CDR3 amino acids: CASSPGLAPRTGELFF. CDR3 nucleotide sequence: TGTGCCAGCAGCCCAGGACTAGCGCCAAGGACCGGGGAGCTGTTTTTT.

The chain joins TRBV7-2 to TRBJ1-1; D remains unclear. Trimming stripped 2 bases from V and 4 bases from J, with 14 bases between. The V gene's germline CDR1 is SGHTA and CDR2 FQGNSA. This CDR3 spans 15 amino acids. CDR3 sequence (DNA): TGTGCCAGCAGCTTAACCGGGAACAGCGGCACTGAAGCTTTCTTT. As protein: CASSLTGNSGTEAFF.